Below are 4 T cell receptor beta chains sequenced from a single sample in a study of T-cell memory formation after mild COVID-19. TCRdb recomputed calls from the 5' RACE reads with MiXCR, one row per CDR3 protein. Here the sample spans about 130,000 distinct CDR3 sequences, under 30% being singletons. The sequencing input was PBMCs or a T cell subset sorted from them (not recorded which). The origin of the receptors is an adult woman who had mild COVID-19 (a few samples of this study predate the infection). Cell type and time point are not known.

CDR3 coding DNA: TGTGCCAGCAGTATCCCCGGGGCCCAGGGGACTGAAGCTTTCTTT. It specifies CASSIPGAQGTEAFF. V usage is TRBV12-3 or TRBV12-4 and J usage is TRBJ1-1, with D perhaps TRBD1 (6 bases). V was clipped by 5 bases and J by 5 bases, with 18 bases between them. This CDR3 contains 15 residues.

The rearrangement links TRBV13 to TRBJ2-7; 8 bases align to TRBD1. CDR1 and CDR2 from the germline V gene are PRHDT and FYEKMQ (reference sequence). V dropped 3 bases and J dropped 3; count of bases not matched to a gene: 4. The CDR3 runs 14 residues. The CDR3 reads CASSFGTGHYEQYF. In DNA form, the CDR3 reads TGTGCCAGCAGCTTCGGGACAGGACACTACGAGCAGTACTTC. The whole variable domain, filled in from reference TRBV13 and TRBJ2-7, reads AAGVIQSPRHLIKEKRETATLKCYPIPRHDTVYWYQQGPGQDPQFLISFYEKMQSDKGSIPDRFSAQQFSDYHSELNMSSLELGDSALYFCASSFGTGHYEQYFGPGTRLTVT.

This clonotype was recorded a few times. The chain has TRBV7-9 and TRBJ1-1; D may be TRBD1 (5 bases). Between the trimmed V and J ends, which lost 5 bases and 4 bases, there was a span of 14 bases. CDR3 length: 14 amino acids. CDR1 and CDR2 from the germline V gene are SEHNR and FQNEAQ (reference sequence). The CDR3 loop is CASSGWDGPTEAFF. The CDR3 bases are TGTGCCAGCAGCGGTTGGGACGGCCCCACTGAAGCTTTCTTT.

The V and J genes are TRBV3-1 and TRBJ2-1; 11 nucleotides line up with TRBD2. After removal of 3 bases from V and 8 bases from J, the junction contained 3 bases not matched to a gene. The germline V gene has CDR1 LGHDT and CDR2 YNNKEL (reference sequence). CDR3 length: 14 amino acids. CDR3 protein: CASSQVLAGDEQFF. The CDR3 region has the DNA TGTGCCAGCAGCCAGGTACTAGCGGGGGATGAGCAGTTCTTC.